This is a list of T cell receptor beta chains from one sample in a study of blood T cells in healthy people across ages. MiXCR was run by TCRdb on the 5' RACE reads, yielding one entry per CDR3 protein. The table includes roughly 680,000 distinct CDR3 sequences, more than 20% detected once. Sequenced material: blood. Receptors originate from a man aged 65 to 85 in good health. The CDR3 runs from the conserved cysteine through the conserved F or W. Each record gives: CDR3 protein, CDR3 DNA, D gene, J gene, V gene, clone size. A D gene is named only where the DNA matches it firmly. Expanded clones get a size class; other rows say once, few or many, or leave the size out.

CASSSTRDGYLEKLFF	TGTGCCAGCAGTTCAACCAGGGACGGATACCTCGAAAAACTGTTTTTT	NA	TRBJ1-4	TRBV6-2/TRBV6-3	NA
CASRGLADNEQFF	TGCGCCAGCAGGGGACTAGCGGACAATGAGCAGTTCTTC	TRBD2	TRBJ2-1	TRBV5-1	many
CASGPAGETQYF	TGTGCTAGTGGCCCGGCTGGGGAGACCCAGTACTTC	NA	TRBJ2-5	TRBV12-5	NA
CASTLRLAGLNEQFF	TGTGCCAGCACCTTGAGACTAGCGGGACTCAATGAGCAGTTCTTC	TRBD2	TRBJ2-1	TRBV7-9	NA
CASSLRTSGSSGANVLTF	TGTGCCAGCAGCCTACGGACTAGCGGCAGCTCTGGGGCCAACGTCCTGACTTTC	TRBD2	TRBJ2-6	TRBV3-1	NA
CASSPTSGITDTQYF	TGTGCCAGCAGCCCCACTAGCGGCATCACAGATACGCAGTATTTT	TRBD2	TRBJ2-3	TRBV12-3/TRBV12-4	few
CASSEPSRQGKTQYF	TGTGCCAGCAGTGAACCCTCACGACAGGGCAAGACCCAGTACTTC	TRBD1	TRBJ2-5	TRBV25-1	once
CASSLEIGVSYNSPLHF	TGTGCCAGCAGCTTAGAAATTGGGGTCTCCTATAATTCACCCCTCCACTTT	NA	TRBJ1-6	TRBV7-2	few
CSALSTGEETQCF	TGCAGCGCGCTTTCCACAGGGGAGGAGACCCAGTGCTTC	NA	TRBJ2-5	TRBV29-1	few
CASSETGLGTGELFF	TGTGCCAGCAGCGAGACAGGGTTAGGCACCGGGGAGCTGTTTTTT	TRBD1	TRBJ2-2	TRBV9	NA
CASKQATNTGELFF	TGTGCCAGCAAACAGGCGACGAACACCGGGGAGCTGTTTTTT	NA	TRBJ2-2	TRBV12-3/TRBV12-4	few
CASSADRGEAFF	TGTGCCAGCAGCGCCGACAGGGGTGAAGCTTTCTTT	TRBD1	TRBJ1-1	TRBV7-6	NA
CASSLSVAGLKQETQYF	TGTGCCAGCAGCTTGAGTGTCGCGGGACTAAAACAAGAGACCCAGTACTTC	TRBD2	TRBJ2-5	TRBV7-2	few
CATSDAREQYF	TGTGCCACCAGTGACGCGAGGGAGCAGTACTTC	NA	TRBJ2-7	TRBV24-1	NA
CSARGTVGRDAYEQYF	TGCAGTGCGAGAGGGACAGTCGGGAGGGACGCCTACGAGCAGTACTTC	NA	TRBJ2-7	TRBV20-1	NA
CASSEKRYTEAFF	TGTGCCAGCAGTGAAAAGCGGTACACTGAAGCCTTCTTT	NA	TRBJ1-1	TRBV2	NA
CSVEDLGASTDTQYF	TGCAGCGTTGAAGATTTGGGGGCATCCACAGATACGCAGTATTTT	NA	TRBJ2-3	TRBV29-1	few
CASSSRDFVDTQYF	TGTGCCAGCAGCTCCCGGGACTTTGTGGATACGCAGTATTTT	NA	TRBJ2-3	TRBV7-2	NA
CASSQGGGSAKNIQYF	TGTGCCAGCAGCCAAGGAGGGGGCTCGGCCAAAAACATTCAGTACTTC	TRBD1	TRBJ2-4	TRBV3-1	NA
CASSEQNEQYF	TGCGCCAGCAGCGAACAGAACGAGCAGTACTTC	NA	TRBJ2-7	TRBV5-1	few
CATSKRETYNEQFF	TGTGCCACCAGCAAAAGGGAGACCTACAATGAGCAGTTCTTC	NA	TRBJ2-1	TRBV15	NA
CASALRSSGRVTGELFF	TGTGCCAGCGCCCTGAGATCTAGCGGGAGGGTCACCGGGGAGCTGTTTTTT	TRBD2	TRBJ2-2	TRBV6-1	NA
CASSPPIPAGDHEQFF	TGCGCCAGCAGCCCCCCGATTCCGGCGGGAGATCATGAGCAGTTCTTC	TRBD2	TRBJ2-1	TRBV4-3	many
CASSLSSLGNNEQFF	TGTGCCAGCAGTTTGTCTAGCTTGGGGAATAATGAGCAGTTCTTC	NA	TRBJ2-1	TRBV28	few
CASSLFRERADTQYF	TGTGCCAGCAGCCTCTTTAGGGAGAGGGCAGATACGCAGTATTTT	NA	TRBJ2-3	TRBV5-5	NA
CASSYFDRLHEQYF	TGTGCCAGCAGTTACTTTGACAGACTTCATGAGCAGTACTTC	NA	TRBJ2-5	TRBV6-2/TRBV6-3	few
CSADRVRDTGELFF	TGCAGTGCGGACAGGGTGCGGGACACCGGGGAGCTGTTTTTT	TRBD1	TRBJ2-2	TRBV20-1	NA
CSARAARGARADTQYF	TGCAGTGCTAGAGCGGCAAGGGGGGCCAGAGCAGATACGCAGTATTTT	NA	TRBJ2-3	TRBV20-1	few
CASSPRTSGSEWYEQYF	TGTGCCAGCAGCCCTCGGACTAGCGGGAGCGAGTGGTACGAGCAGTACTTC	TRBD2	TRBJ2-7	TRBV12-3/TRBV12-4	few
CSVVGGFEQYF	TGCAGCGTTGTAGGAGGGTTCGAGCAGTACTTC	NA	TRBJ2-7	TRBV29-1	NA
CATSRGQGPYEQYF	TGTGCCACCAGCAGAGGACAGGGTCCCTACGAGCAGTACTTC	TRBD1	TRBJ2-7	TRBV15	many
CASSPLGTAYGYTF	TGTGCCAGCAGCCCGTTAGGGACAGCTTATGGCTACACCTTC	TRBD1	TRBJ1-2	TRBV7-6	NA
CASSQDLMNTEAFF	TGTGCCAGCAGCCAGGACTTGATGAACACTGAAGCTTTCTTT	NA	TRBJ1-1	TRBV11-1	once
CASKGDRDGTGELFF	TGTGCCAGTAAGGGGGACAGGGATGGCACCGGGGAGCTGTTTTTT	TRBD1	TRBJ2-2	TRBV19	NA
CSARDPQVETQYF	TGCAGTGCTAGAGATCCACAGGTTGAGACCCAGTACTTC	NA	TRBJ2-5	TRBV20-1	NA
CASSSRDGINEKLFF	TGTGCCAGCTCATCCCGGGACGGCATTAATGAAAAACTGTTTTTT	NA	TRBJ1-4	TRBV18	NA
CASSDRTGHIQYF	TGTGCCAGCAGTGATCGAACAGGGCACATTCAGTACTTC	NA	TRBJ2-4	TRBV2	NA